Listed below are T cell receptor beta chains from one sample, sequenced in a study of regulatory T cells in long-lasting Graves disease. MiXCR was run by TCRdb on the multiplex PCR reads, yielding one entry per CDR3 protein. The sample holds 350,000 to 450,000 distinct CDR3 sequences, 10% to 15% seen once. This sample also appeared in a second study, on T cells in Graves' hyperthyroidism and ophthalmopathy.

Sequences were derived from peripheral blood mononuclear cells (PBMCs), sampled at new diagnosis, from a patient treated with antithyroid drugs. Every receptor here comes from a woman aged 18-35 years with Graves disease. Both conserved end residues are part of each CDR3. The D gene is left open where the match is weak. Part of the rows lack a size; the others show once, few, many or a class for expanded clones.

size	D	J	V	CDR3	DNA
many	-	TRBJ1-2	TRBV14	CASSQGAGGYTF	TGTGCCAGCAGCCAAGGGGCGGGCGGCTACACCTTC
many	-	TRBJ2-1	TRBV6-2/TRBV6-3	CASSYRADSYNEQFF	TGTGCCAGCAGTTACAGGGCGGACTCCTACAATGAGCAGTTCTTC
few	-	TRBJ2-5	TRBV20-1	CSARVLGKETQYF	TGCAGTGCGCGAGTGTTAGGGAAAGAGACCCAGTACTTC
many	TRBD2	TRBJ2-7	TRBV27	CASSILTGLAGGHYEQYF	TGTGCCAGCAGTATACTAACGGGACTAGCGGGAGGGCACTACGAGCAGTACTTC
few	-	TRBJ1-2	TRBV7-9	CASSQGHYGYTF	TGTGCCAGCAGCCAGGGACACTATGGCTACACCTTC
many	-	TRBJ2-3	TRBV2	CASTSNGRGTDTQYF	TGTGCCAGCACCTCTAACGGGAGAGGCACAGATACGCAGTATTTT
few	TRBD1	TRBJ1-2	TRBV12-3/TRBV12-4	CASSRHRDRVYGYTF	TGTGCCAGCAGCCGACATCGAGACAGGGTCTATGGCTACACCTTC
many	TRBD2	TRBJ2-7	TRBV6-2/TRBV6-3	CASSFLGIAPSGLAGLASYEQYF	TGTGCCAGCAGTTTCTTGGGAATCGCCCCCTCGGGACTAGCGGGACTCGCATCCTACGAGCAGTACTTC
many	TRBD1	TRBJ2-2	TRBV12-3/TRBV12-4	CASSFPPGQMGEGTGELFF	TGTGCCAGCAGTTTTCCCCCGGGACAGATGGGGGAAGGCACCGGGGAGCTGTTTTTT
many	-	TRBJ1-4	TRBV2	CASLKDTHEKLFF	TGTGCCAGCTTAAAGGACACGCATGAAAAACTGTTTTTT
many	-	TRBJ2-1	TRBV3-1	CASSQRRNEQFF	TGTGCCAGCAGCCAGCGTCGAAATGAGCAGTTCTTC
few	-	TRBJ2-1	TRBV6-2/TRBV6-3	CASSALWGDSYNEQFF	TGTGCCAGCAGCGCGTTGTGGGGCGACTCCTACAATGAGCAGTTCTTC
few	-	TRBJ2-7	TRBV20-1	CSARDGRRYEQYF	TGCAGTGCTAGAGATGGGAGAAGGTACGAGCAGTACTTC
-	-	TRBJ1-6	TRBV4-2	CASGGPNSPLHF	TGTGCCAGCGGAGGGCCGAATTCACCCCTCCACTTT
many	-	TRBJ1-1	TRBV20-1	CSALRMNTEAFF	TGCAGTGCTCTTAGAATGAACACTGAAGCTTTCTTT
-	TRBD2	TRBJ2-7	TRBV7-3	CASSLAGEGRDEQYF	TGTGCCAGCAGTCTAGCGGGAGAGGGTAGGGACGAGCAGTACTTC
few	TRBD2	TRBJ2-1	TRBV6-1	CASTGLAGPSALF	TGTGCCAGCACCGGACTAGCGGGGCCCTCGGCGCTCTTC
many	-	TRBJ2-2	TRBV12-3/TRBV12-4	CASRKGQYTGELFF	TGTGCCAGCAGGAAAGGACAGTACACCGGGGAGCTGTTTTTT
-	TRBD1	TRBJ2-7	TRBV9	CASSAGTGQIFEQYF	TGTGCCAGCAGCGCCGGGACAGGGCAAATATTCGAGCAGTACTTC
once	TRBD2	TRBJ2-7	TRBV28	CASSPRTSGVSYEQYF	TGTGCCAGCAGTCCACGGACTAGCGGAGTCTCCTACGAGCAGTACTTC
many	-	TRBJ1-1	TRBV5-1	CASSLAPRGTEAFF	TGCGCCAGCAGCTTGGCGCCCAGGGGCACTGAAGCTTTCTTT
many	TRBD1	TRBJ1-5	TRBV28	CASSSTGEIQPQHF	TGTGCCAGCAGTTCGACAGGGGAGATACAGCCCCAGCATTTT
once	TRBD1	TRBJ2-1	TRBV20-1	CSATGASSYNEQFF	TGCAGTGCCACAGGGGCTAGCTCCTACAATGAGCAGTTCTTC
many	-	TRBJ2-3	TRBV6-1	CASSLKGFGEDTQYF	TGTGCCAGCAGTCTTAAGGGGTTCGGGGAAGATACGCAGTATTTT
few	-	TRBJ2-3	TRBV7-9	CASSLDRAQYF	TGTGCCAGCAGCTTAGATAGGGCGCAGTATTTT
many	-	TRBJ1-3	TRBV7-2	CASSNGQTLPSGNTIYF	TGTGCCAGCAGCAATGGACAGACGCTCCCTTCTGGAAACACCATATATTTT
few	-	TRBJ1-1	TRBV5-1	CASSLGPRVGNTEAFF	TGCGCCAGCAGCTTGGGTCCCCGGGTTGGAAACACTGAAGCTTTCTTT
many	-	TRBJ2-7	TRBV20-1	CSARDLGQPSYEQYF	TGCAGTGCTAGAGATTTAGGGCAGCCTTCCTACGAGCAGTACTTC
-	-	TRBJ2-1	TRBV6-1	CASSREITHEQFF	TGTGCCAGCAGTCGGGAGATCACGCATGAGCAGTTCTTC
many	TRBD1	TRBJ1-1	TRBV27	CASRKDRGYLNTEAFF	TGTGCCAGCAGGAAGGACAGGGGGTATCTGAACACTGAAGCTTTCTTT
few	TRBD2	TRBJ2-3	TRBV7-9	CASTQTSGRTDTQYF	TGTGCCAGCACCCAGACTAGCGGGAGGACAGATACGCAGTATTTT
many	-	TRBJ2-3	TRBV12-3/TRBV12-4	CASRSTSTDTQYF	TGTGCCAGCAGATCAACTAGCACAGATACGCAGTATTTT
few	-	TRBJ2-2	TRBV4-3	CASSSGGPGRYTGELFF	TGCGCCAGCAGCTCGGGTGGGCCGGGGCGCTACACCGGGGAGCTGTTTTTT
-	-	TRBJ2-7	TRBV6-6	CASSYSTTSGVQYEQYF	TGTGCCAGCAGTTACTCGACGACCTCAGGGGTACAGTACGAGCAGTACTTC
few	TRBD1	TRBJ2-7	TRBV7-3	CASSARQGSLSYEQYF	TGTGCCAGCAGCGCGAGACAGGGCTCGTTATCCTACGAGCAGTACTTC